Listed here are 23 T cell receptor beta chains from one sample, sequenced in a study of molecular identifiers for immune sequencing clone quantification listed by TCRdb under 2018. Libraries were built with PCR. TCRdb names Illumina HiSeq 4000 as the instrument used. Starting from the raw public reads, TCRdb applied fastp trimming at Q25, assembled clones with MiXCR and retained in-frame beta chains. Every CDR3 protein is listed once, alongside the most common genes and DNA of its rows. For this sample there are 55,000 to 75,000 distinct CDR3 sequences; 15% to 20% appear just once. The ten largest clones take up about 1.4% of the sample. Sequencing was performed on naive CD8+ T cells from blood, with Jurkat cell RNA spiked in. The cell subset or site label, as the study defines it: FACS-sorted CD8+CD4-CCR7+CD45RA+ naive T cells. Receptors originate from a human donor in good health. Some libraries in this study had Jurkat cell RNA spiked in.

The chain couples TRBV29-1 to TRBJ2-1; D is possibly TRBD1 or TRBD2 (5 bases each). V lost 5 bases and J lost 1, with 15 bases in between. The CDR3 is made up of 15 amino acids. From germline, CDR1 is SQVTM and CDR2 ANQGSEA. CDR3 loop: CSVISGGVSYNEQFF. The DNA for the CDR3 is TGCAGCGTTATTAGTGGGGGTGTTTCCTACAATGAGCAGTTCTTC.

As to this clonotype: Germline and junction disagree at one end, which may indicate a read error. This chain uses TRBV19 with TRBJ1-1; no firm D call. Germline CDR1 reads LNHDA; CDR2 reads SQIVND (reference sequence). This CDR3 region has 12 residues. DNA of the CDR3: TGTGCCGGTAGCCTGGGGAACACTGAAGCTTTCTTT. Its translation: CAGSLGNTEAFF.

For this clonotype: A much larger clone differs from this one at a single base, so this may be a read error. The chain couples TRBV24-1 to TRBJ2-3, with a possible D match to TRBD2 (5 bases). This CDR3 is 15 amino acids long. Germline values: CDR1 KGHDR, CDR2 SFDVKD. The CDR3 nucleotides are TGTGTCACCAGTGATCGTTGGACTTCCGCAGATACGCAGTATTTT. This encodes CVTSDRWTSADTQYF.

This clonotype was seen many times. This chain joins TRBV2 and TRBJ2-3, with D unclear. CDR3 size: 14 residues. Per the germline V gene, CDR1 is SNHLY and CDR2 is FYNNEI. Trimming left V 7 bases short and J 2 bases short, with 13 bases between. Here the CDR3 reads CASIPHSSTDTQYF. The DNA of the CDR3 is TGTGCCAGCATACCTCACAGCTCCACAGATACGCAGTATTTT.

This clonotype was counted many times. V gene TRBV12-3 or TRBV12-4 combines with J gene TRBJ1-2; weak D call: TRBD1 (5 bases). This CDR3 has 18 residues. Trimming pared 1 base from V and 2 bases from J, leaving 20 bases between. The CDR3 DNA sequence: TGTGCCAGCAGTTTAGGGGGCCAAGGGCAGTACAACAACTATGGCTACACCTTC. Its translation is CASSLGGQGQYNNYGYTF.

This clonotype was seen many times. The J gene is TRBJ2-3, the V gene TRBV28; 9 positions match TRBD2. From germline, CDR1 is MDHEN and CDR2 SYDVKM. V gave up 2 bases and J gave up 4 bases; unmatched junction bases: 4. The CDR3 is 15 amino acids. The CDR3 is CASSLAGGLADTQYF. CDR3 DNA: TGTGCCAGCAGTTTAGCGGGAGGGTTGGCAGATACGCAGTATTTT.

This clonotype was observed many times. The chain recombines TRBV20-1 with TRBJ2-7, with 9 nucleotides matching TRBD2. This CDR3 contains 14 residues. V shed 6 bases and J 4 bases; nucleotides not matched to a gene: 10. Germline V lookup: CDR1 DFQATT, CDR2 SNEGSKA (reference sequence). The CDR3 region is CSAESGTSRYEQYF. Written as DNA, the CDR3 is TGCAGTGCCGAGTCCGGGACTAGCCGTTACGAGCAGTACTTC.

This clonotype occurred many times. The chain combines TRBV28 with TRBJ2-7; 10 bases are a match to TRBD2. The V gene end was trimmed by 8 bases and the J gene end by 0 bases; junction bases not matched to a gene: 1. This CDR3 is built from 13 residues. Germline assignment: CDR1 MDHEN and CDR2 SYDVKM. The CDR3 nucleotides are TGTGCCAGCGAGCGGGAGGGCTCCTACGAGCAGTACTTC. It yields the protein CASEREGSYEQYF.

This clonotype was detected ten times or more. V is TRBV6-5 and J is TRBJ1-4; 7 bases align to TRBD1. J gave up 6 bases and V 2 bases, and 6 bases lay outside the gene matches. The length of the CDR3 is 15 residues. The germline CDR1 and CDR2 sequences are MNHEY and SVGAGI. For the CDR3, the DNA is TGTGCCAGCAGTTACCTAGGGGGCAGTGATGAAAAACTGTTTTTT. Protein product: CASSYLGGSDEKLFF.

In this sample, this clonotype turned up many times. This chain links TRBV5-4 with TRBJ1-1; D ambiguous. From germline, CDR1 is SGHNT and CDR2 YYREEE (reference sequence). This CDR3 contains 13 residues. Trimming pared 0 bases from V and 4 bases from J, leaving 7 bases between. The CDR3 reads CASSLEGVTEAFF. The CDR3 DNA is TGTGCCAGCAGCTTGGAGGGAGTCACTGAAGCTTTCTTT.

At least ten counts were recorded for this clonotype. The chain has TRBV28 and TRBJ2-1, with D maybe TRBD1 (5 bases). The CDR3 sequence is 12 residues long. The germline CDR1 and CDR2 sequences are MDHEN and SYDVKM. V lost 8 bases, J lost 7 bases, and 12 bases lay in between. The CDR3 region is CASAGFSNEQFF. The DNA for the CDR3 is TGTGCCAGCGCAGGGTTTTCGAATGAGCAGTTCTTC.

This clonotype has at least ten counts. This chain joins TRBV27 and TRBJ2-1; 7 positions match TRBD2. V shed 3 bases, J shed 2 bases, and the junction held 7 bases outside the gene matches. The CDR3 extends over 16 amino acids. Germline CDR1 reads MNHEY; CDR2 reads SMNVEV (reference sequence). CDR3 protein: CASSLIPSGAYNEQFF. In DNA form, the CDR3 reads TGTGCCAGCAGTTTGATTCCGAGCGGGGCCTACAATGAGCAGTTCTTC.

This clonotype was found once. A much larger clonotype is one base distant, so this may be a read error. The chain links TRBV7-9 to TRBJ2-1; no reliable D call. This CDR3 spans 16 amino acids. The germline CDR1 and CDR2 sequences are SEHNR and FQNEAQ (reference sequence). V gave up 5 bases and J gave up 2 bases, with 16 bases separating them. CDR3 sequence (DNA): TGTGCCAGCAGCCCAAGGGTAACTGTCCCCTACAATGAGCAGTTCTTC. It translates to CASSPRVTVPYNEQFF.

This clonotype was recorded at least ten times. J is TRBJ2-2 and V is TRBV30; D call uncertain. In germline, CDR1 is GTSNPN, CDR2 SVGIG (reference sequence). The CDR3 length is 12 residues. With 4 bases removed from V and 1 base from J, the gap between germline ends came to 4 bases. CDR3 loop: CAWTGNTGELFF. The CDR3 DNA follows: TGTGCCTGGACTGGGAACACCGGGGAGCTGTTTTTT. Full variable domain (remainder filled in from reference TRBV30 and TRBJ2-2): SQTIHQWPATLVQPVGSPLSLECTVEGTSNPNLYWYRQAAGRGLQLLFYSVGIGQISSEVPQNLSASRPQDRQFILSSKKLLLSDSGFYLCAWTGNTGELFFGEGSRLTVL.

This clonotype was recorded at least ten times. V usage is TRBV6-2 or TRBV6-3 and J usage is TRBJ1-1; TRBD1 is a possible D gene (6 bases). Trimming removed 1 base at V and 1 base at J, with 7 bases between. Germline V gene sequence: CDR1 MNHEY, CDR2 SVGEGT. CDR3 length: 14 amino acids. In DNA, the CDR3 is TGTGCCAGCAGTTACTGGACAGCGAACACTGAAGCTTTCTTT. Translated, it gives CASSYWTANTEAFF.

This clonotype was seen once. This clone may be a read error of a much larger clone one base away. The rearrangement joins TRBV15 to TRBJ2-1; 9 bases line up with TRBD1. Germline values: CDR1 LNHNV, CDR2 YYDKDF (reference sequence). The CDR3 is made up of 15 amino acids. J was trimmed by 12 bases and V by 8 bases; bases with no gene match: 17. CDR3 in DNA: TGTGCCACCTTGGGGACAGGGTCGAATCGGGATGGGCAGTTCTTC. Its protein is CATLGTGSNRDGQFF.

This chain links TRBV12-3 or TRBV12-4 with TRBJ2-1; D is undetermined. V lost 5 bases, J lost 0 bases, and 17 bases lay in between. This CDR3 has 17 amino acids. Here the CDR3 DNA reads TGTGCCAGCAGTGCGCATCGGGCCCAAAGCTCCTACAATGAGCAGTTCTTC. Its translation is CASSAHRAQSSYNEQFF.

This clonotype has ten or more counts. CDR3 residues: CASRQGLAGVGSGELFF. CDR3 bases: TGTGCCAGCAGACAAGGACTAGCGGGAGTAGGGTCCGGGGAGCTGTTTTTT. This chain joins TRBV27 and TRBJ2-2, with 13 bases lining up with TRBD2. The junction had 10 bases not matched to a gene; V was cut back by 6 bases and J by 6 bases. CDR3 length: 17 amino acids. CDR1 MNHEY and CDR2 SMNVEV come from the germline V gene (reference sequence).

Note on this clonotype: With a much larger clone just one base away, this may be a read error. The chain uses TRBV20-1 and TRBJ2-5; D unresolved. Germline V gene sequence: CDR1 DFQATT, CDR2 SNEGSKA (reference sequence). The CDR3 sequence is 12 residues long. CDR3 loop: CSARAYQETQHF. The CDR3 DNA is TGCAGTGCCCGGGCGTACCAAGAGACCCAGCACTTC.

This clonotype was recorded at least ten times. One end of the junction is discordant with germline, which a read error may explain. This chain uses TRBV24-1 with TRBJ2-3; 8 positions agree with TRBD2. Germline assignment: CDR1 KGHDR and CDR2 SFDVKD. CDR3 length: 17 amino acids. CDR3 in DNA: TGTGCCACCAGTGAGAGGAGGGTAGCGGGACGCACCGATACGCAGTATTTT. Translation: CATSERRVAGRTDTQYF.

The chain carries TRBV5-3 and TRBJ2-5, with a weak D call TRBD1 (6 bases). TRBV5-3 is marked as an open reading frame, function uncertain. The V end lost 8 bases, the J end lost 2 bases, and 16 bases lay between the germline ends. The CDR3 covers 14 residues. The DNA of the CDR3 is TGTGCCAGCAGCATACAGGGTGCACAAGAGACCCAGTACTTC. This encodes CASSIQGAQETQYF.

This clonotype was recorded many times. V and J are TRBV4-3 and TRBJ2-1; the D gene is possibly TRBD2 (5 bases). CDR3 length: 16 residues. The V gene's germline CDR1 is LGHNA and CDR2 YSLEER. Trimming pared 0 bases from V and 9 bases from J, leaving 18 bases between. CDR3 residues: CASSQDYSPTGFEQFF. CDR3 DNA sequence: TGCGCCAGCAGCCAAGATTATAGCCCGACGGGGTTTGAGCAGTTCTTC.

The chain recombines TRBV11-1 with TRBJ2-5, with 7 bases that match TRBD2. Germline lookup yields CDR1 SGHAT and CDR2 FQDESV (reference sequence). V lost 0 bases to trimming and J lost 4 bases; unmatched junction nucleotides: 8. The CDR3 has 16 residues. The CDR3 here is CASSLAHLTGGETQYF. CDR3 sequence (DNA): TGTGCCAGCAGCTTAGCCCACCTTACGGGAGGAGAGACCCAGTACTTC.